These T cell receptor beta chains were read from a single sample in a study of type 1 and type 2 diabetes patients. TCRdb re-analysed the multiplex PCR reads in MiXCR, keeping a single row per CDR3 protein. The sample lists 250,000 or so distinct CDR3 sequences; 40% to 50% were seen once. The sample was peripheral blood mononuclear cells (PBMCs). The receptors come from a man aged 18 to 29 with type 2 diabetes. The CDR3 runs from the conserved cysteine through the conserved F or W. Each record gives: V gene, J gene, clone size, D gene, CDR3 DNA, CDR3 protein. A D gene is named only where the DNA matches it firmly. Some rows mark clone size as missing; the rest say once, few, many or name a class of expanded clone.

>TRBV13|TRBJ1-6|few|.
TGTGCCAGCAGCTTAGATGGGACGGGGAATTCACCCCTCCACTTT
CASSLDGTGNSPLHF
>TRBV7-9|TRBJ2-5|few|TRBD2
TGTGCCAGCAGCCCTAGACTAGCGGAAGAGACCCAGTACTTC
CASSPRLAEETQYF
>TRBV5-1|TRBJ1-4|.|.
TGCGCCAGCAGTGACAGCTTGACAACTAATGGAAAACTGTTTTTT
CASSDSLTTNGKLFF
>TRBV27|TRBJ2-2|.|.
TGTGCCAGCAGTTCGACAGACTACACCGGGGAGCTGTTTTTT
CASSSTDYTGELFF
>TRBV12-3/TRBV12-4|TRBJ1-1|few|.
TGTGCCAGCAGTTTAGCTTCCGGGAACACTGAAGCTTTCTTT
CASSLASGNTEAFF
>TRBV30|TRBJ2-2|many|.
TGTGCCTGGAGTGTCGGGGGAGGGGAGCTGTTTTTT
CAWSVGGGELFF
>TRBV30|TRBJ2-7|.|.
TGTGCCTGGGAGAAGTCCTACGAGCAGTACTTC
CAWEKSYEQYF
>TRBV28|TRBJ2-7|once|TRBD2
TGTGCCAGCATTCCTGGGGGGGAGAACTACGAGCAGTACTTC
CASIPGGENYEQYF
>TRBV6-1|TRBJ2-7|.|.
TGTGCCAGCAGTGAGGGTCTAGACAGGCCCTCCTACAAGCAGTACTTC
CASSEGLDRPSYKQYF
>TRBV20-1|TRBJ2-5|.|TRBD2
TGCAGTGCTAGAAAGCGGGGTTCCCAAGAGACCCAGTACTTC
CSARKRGSQETQYF
>TRBV19|TRBJ2-7|few|TRBD1
TGTGCCAGTAGTATAGTCGGCGGGACAGGGGCCTACTCCTACGAGCAGTACTTC
CASSIVGGTGAYSYEQYF
>TRBV7-3|TRBJ1-5|few|TRBD1
TGTGCCAGCAGCCGCTCCGAGGGGGCATCGGAGCGCAATCAGCCCCAGCATTTT
CASSRSEGASERNQPQHF
>TRBV7-8|TRBJ2-1|once|TRBD2
TGTGCCAGCAGCCGGACTAGCGGGGCGTACGATGAGCAGTTCTTC
CASSRTSGAYDEQFF
>TRBV27|TRBJ2-7|.|.
TGTGCCAGCAGTTTCGGGAACGAGCAGTACTTC
CASSFGNEQYF
>TRBV19|TRBJ1-1|.|.
TGTGCCAGAGAGGGGAGGGTGGGGAACACTGAAGCTTTCTTT
CAREGRVGNTEAFF
>TRBV11-2|TRBJ2-1|.|TRBD2
TGTGCCAGCACCTCCGGACTAGCGGAATACAATGAGCAGTTCTTC
CASTSGLAEYNEQFF
>TRBV19|TRBJ1-4|.|.
TGTGCCAGTACCGGGCCCTTAATTGAAAAACTGTTTTTT
CASTGPLIEKLFF
>TRBV19|TRBJ1-3|.|.
TGTGCCAGTAGTTCTCCGGACACTCGGCGGTTTCTATTT
CASSSPDTRRFLF
>TRBV29-1|TRBJ2-7|.|.
TGCAGCGTTGAAGCCGATGGGGGGCACGAGCAGTACTTC
CSVEADGGHEQYF
>TRBV7-2|TRBJ2-7|.|TRBD2
TGTGCCAGCAGCTCGATAAGTGGCGGGGGGGCCGGGTCCTACGAGCAGTACTTC
CASSSISGGGAGSYEQYF
>TRBV10-1|TRBJ2-2|.|.
TGCGCCAGCAGTGAGTCTAGGAGCCGAAGGACCGGGGAGCTGTTTTTT
CASSESRSRRTGELFF
>TRBV29-1|TRBJ2-1|few|TRBD1
TGCAGCGTTGTAAGTGTCCGGGACAGAGCTTACAATGAGCAGTTCTTC
CSVVSVRDRAYNEQFF
>TRBV24-1|TRBJ2-7|.|.
TGTGCCGGGTGCTACGAGCAGTACTTC
CAGCYEQYF
>TRBV7-8|TRBJ2-7|many|.
TGTGCCAGCAGCGAGGCAGGCTACGAGCAGTACTTC
CASSEAGYEQYF
>TRBV6-5|TRBJ2-3|.|TRBD2
TGTGCCAGCAGCTATGCTGGGACTAGCGGGGGGACAGATACGCAGTATTTT
CASSYAGTSGGTDTQYF